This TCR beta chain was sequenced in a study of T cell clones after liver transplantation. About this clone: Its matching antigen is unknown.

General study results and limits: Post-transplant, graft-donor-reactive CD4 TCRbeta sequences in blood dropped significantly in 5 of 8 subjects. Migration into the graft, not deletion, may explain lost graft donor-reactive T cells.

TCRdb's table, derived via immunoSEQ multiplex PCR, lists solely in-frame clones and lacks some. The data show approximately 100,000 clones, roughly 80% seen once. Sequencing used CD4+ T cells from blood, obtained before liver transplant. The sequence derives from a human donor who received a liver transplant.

This CDR3 reads CASSLFTGQPQHF. The CDR3 coding sequence is TGCGCCAGCAGCTTGTTTACGGGTCAGCCCCAGCATTTT. The J gene is TRBJ1-5, the V gene TRBV5-1; unclear D gene. The V gene's germline CDR1 is SGHRS and CDR2 YFSETQ. CDR3 length equals 13 residues. Trimming removed 1 base at V and 6 bases at J, with 8 bases between.